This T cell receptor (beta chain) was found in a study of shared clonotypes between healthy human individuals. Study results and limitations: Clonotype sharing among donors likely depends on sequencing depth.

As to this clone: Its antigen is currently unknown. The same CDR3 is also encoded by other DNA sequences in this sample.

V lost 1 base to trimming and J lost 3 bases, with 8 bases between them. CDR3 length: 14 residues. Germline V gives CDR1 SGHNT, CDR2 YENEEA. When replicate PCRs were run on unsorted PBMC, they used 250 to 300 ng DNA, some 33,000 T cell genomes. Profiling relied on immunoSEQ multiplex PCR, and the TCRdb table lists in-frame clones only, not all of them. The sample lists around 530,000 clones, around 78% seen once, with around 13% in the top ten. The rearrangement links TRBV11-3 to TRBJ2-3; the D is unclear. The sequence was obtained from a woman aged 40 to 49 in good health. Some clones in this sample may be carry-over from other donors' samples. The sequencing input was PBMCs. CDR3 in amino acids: CASSLVGATDTQYF. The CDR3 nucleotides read TGTGCCAGCAGCTTAGTTGGAGCTACAGATACGCAGTATTTT.